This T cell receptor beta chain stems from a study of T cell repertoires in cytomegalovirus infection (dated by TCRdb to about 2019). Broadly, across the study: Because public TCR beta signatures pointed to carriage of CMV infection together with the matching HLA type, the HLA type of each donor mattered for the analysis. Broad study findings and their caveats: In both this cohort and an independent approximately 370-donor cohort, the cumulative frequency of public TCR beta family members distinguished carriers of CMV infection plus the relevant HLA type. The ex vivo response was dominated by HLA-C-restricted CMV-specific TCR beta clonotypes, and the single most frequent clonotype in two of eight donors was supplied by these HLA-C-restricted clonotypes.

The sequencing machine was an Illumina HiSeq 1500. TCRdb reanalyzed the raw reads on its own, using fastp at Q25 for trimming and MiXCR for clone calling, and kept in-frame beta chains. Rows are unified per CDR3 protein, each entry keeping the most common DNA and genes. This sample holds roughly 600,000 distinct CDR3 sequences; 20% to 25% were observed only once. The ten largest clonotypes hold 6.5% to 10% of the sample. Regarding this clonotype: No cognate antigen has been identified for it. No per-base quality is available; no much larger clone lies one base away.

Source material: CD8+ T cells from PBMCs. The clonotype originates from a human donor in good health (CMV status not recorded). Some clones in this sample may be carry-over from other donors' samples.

CDR3 protein: CASSDGTGSETQYF. The nucleotides read TGCGCCAGCAGTGACGGCACAGGGTCAGAGACCCAGTACTTC. The V and J genes are TRBV10-1 and TRBJ2-5; a tentative D call is TRBD1 (6 bases match). Trimming at the junction amounts to 3 bases on V and 4 bases on J, and the germline ends lie 12 bases apart. Spanning cysteine to phenylalanine, the CDR3 consists of 14 amino acids. Only CDR3 DNA remains: 42 bases, in frame from the first base. CDR1 and CDR2 (WNHNN, SYGVQD) derive from the germline V gene (reference sequence).